The clone carrying this TCR beta chain was picked up a small number of times. As yet, its antigen is unknown. The CDR3 has 14 residues. V was shortened by 6 bases and J by 3 bases, with 13 bases between the two germline ends. CDR1 is LGHNA, CDR2 YSLEER, per germline. These data come from a study of T cells after yellow fever vaccination. General study findings and limits: Subsequent to the booster, the majority of primary-vaccination clones reappeared (around 96% CD4, 85% to 90% CD8).

Generation of TCR cDNA used 5'RACE template switching (which added a universal primer site and UMIs). MiXCR was run by TCRdb on the 5' RACE reads, yielding one entry per CDR3 protein. The sample has approximately 110,000 distinct CDR3 sequences, 6.5% to 9% seen once. The clonotype was recovered from a man aged 25 to 45 who received the YFV17D yellow fever vaccine. The sample was CD8+ T cells sorted from PBMCs, taken 45 days after the yellow fever booster vaccination. The chain joins TRBV4-3 to TRBJ2-3; the D gene is possibly TRBD1 (6 bases). The CDR3 DNA reads TGCGCCAGCAGTCCCTTCAGGGGTACAGATACGCAGTATTTT. Its protein is CASSPFRGTDTQYF.